This TCR beta chain appears in the sequencing data of a study of Ad26.COV2.S vaccination and SARS-CoV-2 variants. Overall study: Into the muscle, Ad26.COV2.S was dosed once or twice, 56 days apart.

CDR3 length: 12 residues. The V gene's germline CDR1 is MDHEN and CDR2 SYDVKM. The V and J ends lost 10 bases and 1 base respectively, with 10 bases between them. A word on this clone: As yet, its antigen is unknown.

Regarding treatment: 19 received Ad26.COV2.S at low or high dose, single or two shots; five or six received placebo; per-sample allocation not given. Samples came from day 63 after the first vaccine or placebo injection. Based in Boston, the donor was an adult of 18-55 years. Whole-study results and caveats: Reportedly, spike-specific CD8+ and CD4+ T cell responses achieved substantial breadth once vaccination had taken place.

Here immunoSEQ multiplex PCR was the method, and the copy in TCRdb shows in-frame clones only, minus some. The data contain approximately 300,000 clones, about 85% of them singletons. This TCR came from a person between 18 and 65 years old who received the Ad26.COV2.S COVID-19 vaccine or a placebo. V gene TRBV28 combines with J gene TRBJ1-1; D is possibly TRBD1 (6 bases). The material was peripheral blood, obtained in a trial of Ad26.COV2.S vaccine versus placebo. The CDR3: CATLDRNTEAFF. The CDR3 bases are TGTGCCACCTTGGACAGGAACACTGAAGCTTTCTTT.